The clone carrying this TCR beta chain turned up a few times. TCR beta CDR3 regions were amplified from RNA. HTBI primers were employed in a first-round RT-PCR of the TCR CDR3. TCRdb re-analysed the multiplex PCR reads in MiXCR, keeping a single row per CDR3 protein. The sample has hundreds of thousands of distinct CDR3 sequences; approximately 15% are singletons. This sample was included in a study of T cells in Graves' hyperthyroidism and ophthalmopathy. The sample was blood. The clonotype was recovered from a woman aged 18 to 35 with Graves' hyperthyroidism.

In nucleotides, the CDR3 is TGTGCCAGCAGTCGATTGCCCCGGGGGGGGGAGCTGTTTTTT. It encodes CASSRLPRGGELFF. The V gene is TRBV7-3, the J gene TRBJ2-2, with D perhaps matching TRBD2 (6 bases). Germline assignment: CDR1 SGHTA and CDR2 FQGTGA. V gave up 6 bases and J gave up 8 bases, with 16 bases separating them. The CDR3 covers 14 residues.